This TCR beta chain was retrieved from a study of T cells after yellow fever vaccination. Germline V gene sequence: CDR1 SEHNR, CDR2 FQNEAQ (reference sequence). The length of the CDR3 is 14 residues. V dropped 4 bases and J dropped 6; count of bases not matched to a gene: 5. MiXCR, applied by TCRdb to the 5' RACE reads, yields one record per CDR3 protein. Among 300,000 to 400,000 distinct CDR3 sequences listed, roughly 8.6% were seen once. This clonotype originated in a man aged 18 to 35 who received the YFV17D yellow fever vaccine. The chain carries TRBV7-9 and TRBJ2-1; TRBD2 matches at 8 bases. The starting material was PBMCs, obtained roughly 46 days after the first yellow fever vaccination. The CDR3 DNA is TGTGCCAGCAGCTCTTGGACTAGCTCCAATGAGCAGTTCTTC. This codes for CASSSWTSSNEQFF.